The entry below gives a single TCR beta chain sequence along with its context. Germline values: CDR1 SGHRS, CDR2 YFSETQ. With 0 bases removed from V and 5 bases from J, the gap between germline ends came to 13 bases. The CDR3 extends over 15 amino acids. The data belong to a study of blood T cell repertoires in COVID-19. Study-level background: Nucleic acid was either cDNA or gDNA, and it came from T cells, B-cell-depleted T cells, or PBMCs.

In the authors' workflow: Estimation of nucleated cell counts relied on the amplification of reference gene primers. Data came from immunoSEQ multiplex PCR; TCRdb stores just in-frame clones and leaves some out. Clone size and the V and J calls come from that table; the DNA yielded D and trimming. The repertoire includes 310,000 or so clones, more than 85% of them detected once, and around 1.4% sits in the top ten. The clonotype was recovered from a man between 70 and 80 years old with acute or convalescent COVID-19. Sequenced: peripheral blood. The chain carries TRBV5-1 and TRBJ2-3; TRBD2 might be the D (6 bases). The CDR3 reads CASSLAAGLGDTQYF. The CDR3 DNA reads as TGCGCCAGCAGCTTGGCCGCGGGGCTTGGAGATACGCAGTATTTT.